The rows below give T cell receptor beta chains drawn from one sample of a study of blood T cell repertoires in COVID-19. Repertoires were generated with immunoSEQ multiplex PCR, while TCRdb's copy carries only in-frame clones and drops some. The data contain around 90,000 clones, around 85% of them seen just once; the ten biggest clones take up about 10%. Material for sequencing was peripheral blood. These receptors were obtained from a woman aged 65 to 85 with active or convalescent COVID-19. Each CDR3 is given without its conserved first and last residue. Some rows have no size entry. The others give once, few or many, or a class for an expanded clone.

-	TRBV29-1	TRBJ1-2	SVERGTGGQYYGYT
-	TRBV3-1/TRBV3-2	TRBJ2-5	ASSQGAIWETQY
-	TRBV4-3	TRBJ1-4	ASKGQINEKLF
once	TRBV27	TRBJ2-1	ASRSIQGARYNEQF
-	TRBV18	TRBJ2-7	ASSPRGGFNEQY
-	TRBV7-2	TRBJ2-1	ASSLSGGSYNEQF
-	TRBV4-1	TRBJ2-1	ASSRVVVSYNEQF
-	TRBV6-6	TRBJ1-1	ASTVQNTEAF
-	TRBV6-1	TRBJ2-2	ASSDRVGGGTGELF
-	TRBV27	TRBJ1-2	ASSPGQGFYYGYT
once	TRBV28	TRBJ1-5	ASSFVSTGGYQPQH
-	TRBV5-4	TRBJ2-7	ASSSIAGGLISEQY
-	TRBV19	TRBJ2-7	AMKWQAPYEQY
-	TRBV6-5	TRBJ2-1	ASSKPVGGNEQF
-	TRBV19	TRBJ2-7	ASSIGTGAYEQY
-	TRBV18	TRBJ2-1	ASSPGTIAGGNEQF
-	TRBV6-2/TRBV6-3	TRBJ1-6	ASSSGSRLRSPLH